A selection of T cell receptor beta chains follows, all from one sample in a study of T-cell memory formation after mild COVID-19. TCRdb used MiXCR to reprocess the 5' RACE reads, holding one entry per CDR3 protein. The table lists fewer than 300,000 distinct CDR3 sequences, about a sixth of them singletons. The sample comprised PBMCs or a T cell subset sorted from them (not recorded which). Receptor source: a young man who had mild COVID-19 (a few samples of this study predate the infection). Cell type and time point are not known. Each CDR3 is given with its conserved first and last residue. D genes are given only for firm matches. Some rows have no size entry. The others give once, few or many, or a class for an expanded clone.

- TRBJ1-3 TRBD1 TRBV7-9 CASSPTTGPGNTIYF TGTGCCAGCAGCCCGACGACAGGGCCTGGAAACACCATATATTTT
- TRBJ1-2 - TRBV27 CASSRTLRQVYGYTF TGTGCCAGCAGTCGTACCCTCCGACAGGTCTATGGCTACACCTTC
- TRBJ2-5 - TRBV12-3/TRBV12-4 CASSPLWGLETQYF TGTGCCAGCAGTCCCCTCTGGGGGTTGGAGACCCAGTACTTC
- TRBJ2-1 - TRBV10-3 CAISDRRDGLSEQFF TGTGCCATCAGTGACCGCCGGGACGGGTTGTCGGAGCAGTTCTTC
many TRBJ2-1 TRBD2 TRBV29-1 CSVEPLAGVIAGNEQFF TGCAGCGTTGAACCACTAGCGGGGGTTATCGCGGGGAATGAGCAGTTCTTC
- TRBJ2-1 TRBD2 TRBV7-2 CASSFQGLAGGHNEQFF TGTGCCAGCAGCTTCCAAGGACTAGCGGGGGGACACAATGAGCAGTTCTTC
few TRBJ2-1 - TRBV19 CASSSPSWEQFF TGTGCCAGTAGCTCCCCATCTTGGGAGCAGTTCTTC
- TRBJ2-1 - TRBV12-5 CASGFGGGNEQFF TGTGCTAGTGGTTTCGGTGGGGGCAATGAGCAGTTCTTC
- TRBJ2-2 - TRBV9 CASSVAGAPDTGELFF TGTGCCAGCAGCGTAGCGGGGGCGCCGGACACCGGGGAGCTGTTTTTT
- TRBJ2-5 TRBD2 TRBV12-3/TRBV12-4 CASSLAPSGGAQETQYF TGTGCCAGCAGTTTAGCGCCTAGCGGGGGGGCCCAAGAGACCCAGTACTTC
- TRBJ2-7 TRBD1 TRBV29-1 CSVNRGNYEQYF TGCAGCGTGAACAGGGGAAACTACGAGCAGTACTTC
- TRBJ2-2 - TRBV12-3/TRBV12-4 CASSFRFAENTGELFF TGTGCCAGCAGTTTCAGGTTCGCTGAGAACACCGGGGAGCTGTTTTTT
many TRBJ2-3 - TRBV5-1 CASSTGTPGRNTQYF TGCGCCAGCAGCACCGGGACGCCGGGCAGGAATACGCAGTATTTT
- TRBJ2-3 - TRBV6-6 CASSYSPRGAGADTQYF TGTGCCAGCAGTTACTCGCCTCGGGGGGCGGGGGCAGATACGCAGTATTTT
many TRBJ1-5 - TRBV20-1 CSAILIGRNQPQHF TGCAGTGCTATCCTCATCGGGAGGAATCAGCCCCAGCATTTT
once TRBJ2-1 - TRBV7-3 CASSRLGSGGNEQFF TGTGCCAGCAGCCGGCTTGGGTCGGGTGGGAATGAGCAGTTCTTC
many TRBJ1-1 - TRBV3-1 CASSQGQPNTEAFF TGTGCCAGCAGCCAAGGACAGCCGAACACTGAAGCTTTCTTT
- TRBJ1-4 TRBD1 TRBV5-4 CASSVDRVGEKLFF TGTGCCAGCAGCGTTGACAGGGTTGGTGAAAAACTGTTTTTT
- TRBJ2-3 - TRBV7-3 CASSVNGGPDTQYF TGTGCCAGCAGCGTAAACGGGGGGCCAGATACGCAGTATTTT
many TRBJ2-2 - TRBV6-4 CASSEGDTGELFF TGTGCCAGCAGTGAAGGGGACACCGGGGAGCTGTTTTTT
few TRBJ2-5 TRBD2 TRBV7-2 CASSFPGGYQETQYF TGTGCCAGCAGCTTCCCGGGGGGGTACCAAGAGACCCAGTACTTC
- TRBJ2-7 - TRBV30 CALAWGGEQYF TGTGCCTTAGCTTGGGGAGGCGAGCAGTACTTC
few TRBJ2-1 TRBD2 TRBV25-1 CASSVRERGAANEQFF TGTGCCAGCAGTGTAAGGGAGCGGGGGGCCGCCAATGAGCAGTTCTTC
- TRBJ2-1 TRBD2 TRBV27 CASSPGLQQFF TGTGCCAGCAGTCCGGGACTACAGCAGTTCTTC
- TRBJ2-3 - TRBV6-1 CASSLGYDTQYF TGTGCCAGCAGTCTAGGGTATGATACGCAGTATTTT
few TRBJ2-7 - TRBV4-2 CASSQDASRSYEQYF TGTGCCAGCAGCCAAGATGCTAGCCGCTCCTACGAGCAGTACTTC
- TRBJ2-2 - TRBV20-1 CSASPQGTGELFF TGCAGTGCTAGTCCTCAGGGAACCGGGGAGCTGTTTTTT
many TRBJ1-1 - TRBV5-1 CASSARGAISEAFF TGCGCCAGCAGCGCCCGGGGGGCGATTTCTGAAGCTTTCTTT
- TRBJ2-2 - TRBV19 CASRRSRVGRTGELFF TGTGCCAGTAGGCGGTCACGGGTAGGACGCACCGGGGAGCTGTTTTTT
many TRBJ2-3 - TRBV6-4 CASSDGGASTDTQYF TGTGCCAGCAGTGACGGGGGGGCTAGCACAGATACGCAGTATTTT
- TRBJ1-1 TRBD1 TRBV9 CASGMSEPQGGEAFF TGTGCCAGCGGCATGTCTGAACCACAGGGGGGTGAAGCTTTCTTT
- TRBJ1-2 TRBD1 TRBV5-1 CASSVDRGQDYTF TGCGCCAGCAGCGTGGACAGGGGACAAGACTACACCTTC
many TRBJ2-3 TRBD1 TRBV6-6 CASSYRDRPFSTDTQYF TGTGCCAGCAGTTACCGGGACAGGCCCTTCAGCACAGATACGCAGTATTTT
many TRBJ2-7 TRBD2 TRBV4-3 CASSPGTSGSYEQYF TGCGCCAGCAGCCCAGGGACTAGCGGCTCCTACGAGCAGTACTTC
- TRBJ1-1 TRBD1 TRBV20-1 CSAGGQGGRSTYTEAFF TGCAGTGCGGGAGGACAGGGGGGCCGGTCTACCTACACTGAAGCTTTCTTT
- TRBJ2-2 TRBD2 TRBV7-3 CASSASGGNAGELFF TGTGCCAGCAGCGCTAGCGGGGGAAACGCCGGGGAGCTGTTTTTT
once TRBJ1-1 TRBD1 TRBV29-1 CSVVGGGASPPMNTEAFF TGCAGCGTTGTGGGAGGGGGCGCGTCTCCGCCGATGAACACTGAAGCTTTCTTT
- TRBJ1-5 - TRBV6-6 CASNIEPQHF TGTGCCAGCAACATAGAGCCCCAGCATTTT
- TRBJ2-3 TRBD2 TRBV4-2 CASSQSMGGFGTDTQYF TGTGCCAGCAGCCAAAGCATGGGGGGGTTCGGCACAGATACGCAGTATTTT
few TRBJ1-3 TRBD1 TRBV5-1 CASSLSGTGGRSSGNTIYF TGCGCCAGCAGCCTTTCCGGGACAGGGGGACGAAGCTCTGGAAACACCATATATTTT
- TRBJ1-6 - TRBV3-1 CASSQDGASYNSPLHF TGTGCCAGCAGCCAAGATGGAGCCTCCTATAATTCACCCCTCCACTTT
- TRBJ2-3 - TRBV20-1 CSARVSPGTDTQYF TGCAGTGCTAGAGTCAGCCCCGGGACAGATACGCAGTATTTT
- TRBJ2-5 - TRBV6-5 CASSYRRGGQYF TGTGCCAGCAGTTACCGAAGGGGGGGCCAGTACTTC
- TRBJ2-5 - TRBV24-1 CATSDPEEMKETQYF TGTGCCACCAGTGACCCCGAAGAGATGAAAGAGACCCAGTACTTC
- TRBJ2-5 TRBD2 TRBV27 CASSPDASGLAGKEYF TGTGCCAGCAGTCCCGACGCCTCAGGACTAGCGGGGAAGGAGTACTTC
- TRBJ2-7 TRBD2 TRBV20-1 CSASGLAGGEQYF TGCAGTGCCTCGGGACTAGCGGGAGGTGAGCAGTACTTC
- TRBJ1-5 - TRBV28 CASSLPPFHRAGQPQHF TGTGCCAGCAGTTTACCGCCCTTCCACAGGGCTGGGCAGCCCCAGCATTTT